One and the same sample provided the 10 T cell receptor beta chains below, sequenced in a study of T cells after yellow fever vaccination. Each CDR3 protein is one row after TCRdb ran MiXCR on the 5' RACE reads. The sample has approximately 550,000 distinct CDR3 sequences, roughly 21% seen once. The sequences come from PBMCs, collected 15 days after the yellow fever booster vaccination. These receptors were obtained from a man aged 30 to 39 who received the YFV17D yellow fever vaccine.

This chain connects TRBV29-1 to TRBJ2-1, with D perhaps matching TRBD1 (6 bases). Germline V gene data show CDR1 as SQVTM and CDR2 as ANQGSEA. The CDR3 is made up of 16 amino acids. Trimming removed 5 bases at V and 0 bases at J, with 17 bases between. CDR3 nucleotides: TGCAGCGTTCCGGTAGGGGGAGCCAGCTCCTACAATGAGCAGTTCTTC. Amino acid sequence: CSVPVGGASSYNEQFF.

This clonotype was counted a few times. The V and J genes are TRBV12-5 and TRBJ2-1, with 9 bases aligning to TRBD2. This CDR3 has 14 amino acids. The trim removed 6 bases at V and 8 bases at J, leaving 8 bases unmatched. From germline, CDR1 is LGHNT and CDR2 FRNRAP. CDR3 sequence: CASGVGSGSDEQFF. The DNA for the CDR3 is TGTGCTAGTGGCGTTGGTAGCGGGAGCGATGAGCAGTTCTTC.

In its sample, this clonotype was seen a few times. This chain uses TRBV29-1 with TRBJ2-1, with 14 bases fitting TRBD2. The V and J ends lost 3 bases and 8 bases, in that order; junction bases with no gene match: 0. The CDR3 sequence is 13 residues long. The germline V gene has CDR1 SQVTM and CDR2 ANQGSEA. Written as DNA, the CDR3 is TGCAGCGTTGAGGGACTAGCGGGAGATGAGCAGTTCTTC. This encodes CSVEGLAGDEQFF.

The chain is built from TRBV11-2 and TRBJ2-7; D remains unclear. The V gene lost 5 bases and the J gene lost 2 bases, with 16 bases spanning the gap. The CDR3 runs to 15 residues. Germline values: CDR1 SGHAT, CDR2 FQNNGV. CDR3 sequence: CASSRSGTAAYEQYF. The DNA for the CDR3 is TGTGCCAGCAGCCGTTCCGGCACGGCGGCCTACGAGCAGTACTTC.

This clonotype was counted between two and nine times. This sequence joins TRBV20-1 and TRBJ2-1; perhaps TRBD2 as D (5 bases). Germline CDR1 reads DFQATT; CDR2 reads SNEGSKA (reference sequence). CDR3 length equals 13 residues. The CDR3 here is CSADSSSYNEQFF. The CDR3 DNA is TGCAGCGCGGACTCCAGCTCCTACAATGAGCAGTTCTTC.

This chain links TRBV15 with TRBJ2-1, with D possibly matching TRBD2 (6 bases). CDR1 LNHNV and CDR2 YYDKDF come from the germline V gene (reference sequence). The CDR3 sequence is 15 residues long. With 3 bases removed from V and 7 bases from J, the gap between germline ends came to 16 bases. CDR3 region: CATSRGWRDGNEQFF. Written as DNA, the CDR3 is TGTGCCACCAGCAGGGGGTGGCGGGACGGGAATGAGCAGTTCTTC.

This clonotype was seen only a few times. The CDR3 nucleotides read TGTGCCAGCAGTTGGACTAGCGGGAGGATCAGCTCCTACAATGAGCAGTTCTTC. The encoded protein is CASSWTSGRISSYNEQFF. The V and J genes are TRBV6-2 or TRBV6-3 and TRBJ2-1, with 14 bases that match TRBD2. Germline values: CDR1 MNHEY, CDR2 SVGEGT. The J segment lost 0 bases and the V segment lost 4 bases, leaving 5 bases of the junction unmatched. The CDR3 loop spans 18 amino acids.

The chain is built from TRBV21-1 and TRBJ2-7; the table's TRBD2 call for D was not verified on the DNA. TRBV21-1 is noted as a pseudogene. The CDR3 runs to 19 residues. This chain's CDR3 is CPSRQTRTSWSDLVHEQYF. The CDR3 DNA is TGTCCCAGCAGGCAAACACGGACTAGCTGGAGCGACTTAGTTCACGAGCAGTACTTC.

This clonotype was seen more than once but under ten times. V and J are TRBV7-2 and TRBJ2-1, with TRBD2 as a possible D gene (5 bases). Germline CDR1 is SGHTA and CDR2 is FQGNSA. The length of the CDR3 is 13 residues. Trimming pared 5 bases from V and 5 bases from J, leaving 10 bases between. DNA of the CDR3: TGTGCCAGCAGCCGCCGGGGTGACAATGAGCAGTTCTTC. Residues: CASSRRGDNEQFF.

V and J are TRBV29-1 and TRBJ2-5; 7 bases are a match to TRBD2. Germline V gives CDR1 SQVTM, CDR2 ANQGSEA. Trimming removed 7 bases from V and 4 bases from J; junction bases left unmatched: 6. The CDR3 covers 12 residues. The CDR3, as DNA: TGCAGCGCCTTGGCTAGCGGAGAGACCCAGTACTTC. Residues: CSALASGETQYF.